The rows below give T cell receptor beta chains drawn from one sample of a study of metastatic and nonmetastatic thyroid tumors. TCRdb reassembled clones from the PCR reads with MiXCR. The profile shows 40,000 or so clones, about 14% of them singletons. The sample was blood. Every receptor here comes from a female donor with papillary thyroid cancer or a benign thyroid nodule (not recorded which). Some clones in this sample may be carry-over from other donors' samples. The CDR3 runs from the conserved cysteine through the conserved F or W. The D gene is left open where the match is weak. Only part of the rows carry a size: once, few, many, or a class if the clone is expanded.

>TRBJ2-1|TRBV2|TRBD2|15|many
CASSEQGGSEWEQFF
TGTGCCAGCAGTGAACAGGGCGGGAGCGAGTGGGAGCAGTTCTTC
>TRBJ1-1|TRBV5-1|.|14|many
CASSPDGGNTEAFF
TGCGCCAGCAGTCCCGACGGGGGGAACACTGAAGCTTTCTTT
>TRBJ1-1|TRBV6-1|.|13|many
CASSADSNTEAFF
TGTGCCAGCAGCGCAGACAGCAACACTGAAGCTTTCTTT
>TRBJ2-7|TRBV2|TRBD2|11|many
CASSEGRPSGF
TGTGCCAGCAGTGAAGGGAGGCCTAGCGGCTTC
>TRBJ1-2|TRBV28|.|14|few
CARTDLQGSYGYTF
TGTGCTAGAACTGACCTCCAGGGCTCCTATGGCTACACCTTC
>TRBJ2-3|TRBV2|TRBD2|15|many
CASSEASGSADTQYF
TGTGCCAGCAGTGAAGCTAGCGGGAGTGCAGATACGCAGTATTTT
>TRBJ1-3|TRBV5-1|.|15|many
CASSQDSNSGNTIYF
TGCGCCAGCAGCCAGGACTCCAACTCTGGAAACACCATATATTTT
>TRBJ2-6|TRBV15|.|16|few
CATSRDEISGANVLTF
TGTGCCACCAGCAGGGATGAGATTTCTGGGGCCAACGTCCTGACTTTC
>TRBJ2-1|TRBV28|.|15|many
CASSLIRTSYNEQFF
TGTGCCAGCAGTTTAATTAGGACCTCCTACAATGAGCAGTTCTTC
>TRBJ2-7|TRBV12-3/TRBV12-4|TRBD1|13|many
CASSLGTGDEQYF
TGTGCCAGCAGTTTGGGGACAGGGGACGAGCAGTACTTC
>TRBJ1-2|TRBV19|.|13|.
CDSTYRSGYGYTF
TGTGACAGTACTTACCGGTCCGGCTATGGCTACACCTTC
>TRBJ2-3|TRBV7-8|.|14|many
CASSLALPTDTQYF
TGTGCCAGCAGCTTAGCTCTTCCCACAGATACGCAGTATTTT
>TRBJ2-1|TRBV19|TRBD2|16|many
CASSIGASGSPVVLFF
TGTGCCAGTAGTATAGGGGCTAGCGGGAGCCCAGTCGTGCTGTTCTTC
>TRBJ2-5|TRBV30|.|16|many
CAWSGPYASVGETQYF
TGTGCCTGGAGTGGTCCATACGCTTCAGTAGGGGAGACCCAGTACTTC
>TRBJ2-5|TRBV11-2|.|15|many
CASSLVSGPQETQYF
TGTGCCAGCAGCTTAGTCAGCGGGCCCCAAGAGACCCAGTACTTC
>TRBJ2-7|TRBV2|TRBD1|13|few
CASSVGQGYEQYF
TGTGCCAGCAGCGTTGGACAGGGCTACGAGCAGTACTTC
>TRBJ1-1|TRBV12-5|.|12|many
CASGSSGERAFF
TGTGCTAGTGGTTCGTCCGGGGAGAGGGCTTTCTTT
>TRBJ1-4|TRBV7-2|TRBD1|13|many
CASSWTGGEKLFF
TGTGCCAGCAGCTGGACAGGGGGCGAAAAACTGTTTTTT
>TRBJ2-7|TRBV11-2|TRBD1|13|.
CASSQDRGHEQYF
TGTGCCAGCAGCCAAGACAGGGGGCACGAGCAGTACTTT
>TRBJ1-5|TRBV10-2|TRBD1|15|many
CASSLPGQGNQPQHF
TGCGCCAGCAGTTTACCGGGACAGGGGAATCAGCCCCAGCATTTT
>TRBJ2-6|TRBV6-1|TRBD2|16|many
CASSFAGGAGANVLTF
TGTGCCAGCAGTTTCGCGGGGGGCGCTGGGGCCAACGTCCTGACTTTC
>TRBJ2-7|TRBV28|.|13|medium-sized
CASSSGNSYEQYF
TGTGCCAGCAGTTCTGGTAACTCCTACGAGCAGTACTTC
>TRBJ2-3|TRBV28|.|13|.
CASSLYGVDTQYF
TGTGCCAGCAGTTTATATGGGGTAGATACGCAGTATTTT
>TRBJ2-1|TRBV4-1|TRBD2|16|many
CASSQGLAGASNEQFF
TGCGCCAGCAGCCAAGGACTAGCGGGAGCGAGCAATGAGCAGTTCTTC
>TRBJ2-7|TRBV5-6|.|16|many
CASSLNRWGSHYEQYF
TGTGCCAGCAGCTTGAATAGATGGGGTTCCCATTACGAGCAGTACTTC
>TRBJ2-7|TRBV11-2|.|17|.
CAISPEQAGLAPYEQYF
TGTGCCATCAGCCCCGAGCAGGCGGGTCTAGCCCCCTACGAGCAGTACTTC
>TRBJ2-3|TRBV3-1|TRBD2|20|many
CASSHSGLAGELLHVDTQYF
TGTGCCAGCAGCCATTCAGGACTAGCGGGAGAATTGCTCCACGTGGATACGCAGTATTTT
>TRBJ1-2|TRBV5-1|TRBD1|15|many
CASSLAGQGGYGYTF
TGCGCCAGCAGCTTGGCGGGACAGGGCGGCTATGGCTACACCTTC
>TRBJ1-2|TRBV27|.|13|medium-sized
CASSLRDGYGYTF
TGTGCCAGCAGTTTGCGGGACGGGTATGGCTACACCTTC
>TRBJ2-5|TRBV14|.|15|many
CASSQDGSGQETQYF
TGTGCCAGCAGCCAAGATGGTTCAGGTCAAGAGACCCAGTACTTC
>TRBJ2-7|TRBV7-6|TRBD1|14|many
CASSLGQRPDEQYF
TGTGCCAGCAGCCTGGGACAGCGACCTGACGAGCAGTACTTC
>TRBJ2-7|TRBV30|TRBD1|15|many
CACYKGARGTYEQYF
TGTGCCTGCTATAAGGGGGCCAGGGGGACCTACGAGCAGTACTTC
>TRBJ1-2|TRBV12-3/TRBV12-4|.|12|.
CASSPGSYGYTF
TGTGCCAGCAGCCCTGGCTCGTATGGCTACACCTTC
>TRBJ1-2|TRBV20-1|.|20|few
CSARDLTSGVVFEGIYGHTF
TGCAGTGCTAGAGATCTCACTTCAGGTGTAGTATTCGAGGGGATCTATGGCCACACCTTC
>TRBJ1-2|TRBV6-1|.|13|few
CATRPGSGYGYTF
TGTGCCACCAGACCGGGGAGCGGCTATGGCTACACATTC
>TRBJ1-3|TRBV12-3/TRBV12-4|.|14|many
CASSFGFSGNTIYF
TGTGCCAGCAGTTTCGGCTTCTCTGGAAACACCATATATTTT
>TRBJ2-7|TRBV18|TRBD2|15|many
CASSPPLLAGDEQYF
TGTGCCAGCTCACCCCCCTTACTAGCGGGAGACGAGCAGTACTTC
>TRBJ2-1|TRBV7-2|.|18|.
CAISLRLGLPGVNNEQFF
TGTGCCATCAGCCTTAGGCTGGGGCTACCGGGAGTAAACAATGAGCAGTTCTTC
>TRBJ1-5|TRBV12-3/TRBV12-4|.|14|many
CASSPGRSNQPQHF
TGTGCCAGCAGCCCGGGTCGAAGCAATCAGCCCCAGCATTTT
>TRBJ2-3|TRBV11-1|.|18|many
CASRPDPGHTGYSDTQYF
TGTGCCAGCAGACCGGATCCGGGGCACACCGGGTACTCAGATACGCAGTATTTT
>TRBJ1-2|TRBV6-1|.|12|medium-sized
CAISPTGGGYTF
TGTGCCATCAGCCCGACAGGCGGTGGCTACACCTTC
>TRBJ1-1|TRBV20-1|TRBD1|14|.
CSASRDSLNTEAFF
TGCAGTGCGAGTCGGGACAGTTTGAACACTGAAGCTTTCTTT
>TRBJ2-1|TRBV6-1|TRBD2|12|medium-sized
CASSSGSNEQFF
TGTGCCAGCAGTAGCGGGAGTAATGAGCAGTTCTTC
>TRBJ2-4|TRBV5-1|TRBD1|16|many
CASSLEGTGSTNIQYF
TGCGCCAGCAGCTTGGAGGGGACAGGGAGCACAAACATTCAGTACTTC
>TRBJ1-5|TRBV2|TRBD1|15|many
CASSLGTGFREPQHF
TGTGCCAGCAGTCTCGGGACAGGGTTCAGAGAGCCCCAGCATTTT
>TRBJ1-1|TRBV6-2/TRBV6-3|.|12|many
CASSYVGTEAFF
TGTGCCAGCAGTTACGTTGGCACTGAAGCTTTCTTT
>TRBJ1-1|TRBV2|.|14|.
CACRADLLNTQAFF
TGTGCCTGCAGAGCGGACTTACTGAACACTCAAGCTTTCTTT
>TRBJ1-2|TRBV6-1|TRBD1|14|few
CASRGTGLNYGYTF
TGTGCCAGCAGGGGGACAGGGCTGAACTATGGCTACACCTTC
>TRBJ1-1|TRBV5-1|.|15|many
CASSLVTVPNTEAFF
TGCGCCAGCAGCTTGGTCACAGTCCCGAACACTGAAGCTTTCTTT
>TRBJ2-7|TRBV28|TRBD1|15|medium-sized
CASSPLTGGTYEQYF
TGTGCCAGCAGTCCCCTGACAGGGGGAACCTACGAGCAGTACTTC
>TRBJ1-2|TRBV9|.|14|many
CASSVVSGDYGYTF
TGTGCCAGCAGCGTAGTATCAGGGGACTATGGCTACACCTTC
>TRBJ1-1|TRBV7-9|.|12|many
CASSRGNTEAFF
TGTGCCAGCAGCCGGGGAAACACTGAAGCTTTCTTT
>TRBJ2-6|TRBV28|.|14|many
CASSVGSGANVLTF
TGTGCCAGCAGCGTGGGTAGTGGGGCCAACGTCCTGACTTTC
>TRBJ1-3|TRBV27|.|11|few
CANIGPGTIYF
TGTGCCAACATAGGACCAGGAACCATATATTTT
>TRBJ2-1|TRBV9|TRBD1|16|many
CASSSSAGQGYNEQFF
TGTGCCAGCAGCTCCAGCGCGGGACAGGGGTACAATGAGCAGTTCTTC
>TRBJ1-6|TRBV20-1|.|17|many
CSARDRLEGGVRSPLHF
TGCAGTGCTAGAGATAGGCTGGAGGGAGGGGTACGATCACCCCTCCACTTT
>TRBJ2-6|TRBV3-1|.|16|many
CASSQGYNSGANVLTF
TGTGCCAGCAGCCAAGGGTACAACTCTGGGGCCAACGTCCTGACTTTC